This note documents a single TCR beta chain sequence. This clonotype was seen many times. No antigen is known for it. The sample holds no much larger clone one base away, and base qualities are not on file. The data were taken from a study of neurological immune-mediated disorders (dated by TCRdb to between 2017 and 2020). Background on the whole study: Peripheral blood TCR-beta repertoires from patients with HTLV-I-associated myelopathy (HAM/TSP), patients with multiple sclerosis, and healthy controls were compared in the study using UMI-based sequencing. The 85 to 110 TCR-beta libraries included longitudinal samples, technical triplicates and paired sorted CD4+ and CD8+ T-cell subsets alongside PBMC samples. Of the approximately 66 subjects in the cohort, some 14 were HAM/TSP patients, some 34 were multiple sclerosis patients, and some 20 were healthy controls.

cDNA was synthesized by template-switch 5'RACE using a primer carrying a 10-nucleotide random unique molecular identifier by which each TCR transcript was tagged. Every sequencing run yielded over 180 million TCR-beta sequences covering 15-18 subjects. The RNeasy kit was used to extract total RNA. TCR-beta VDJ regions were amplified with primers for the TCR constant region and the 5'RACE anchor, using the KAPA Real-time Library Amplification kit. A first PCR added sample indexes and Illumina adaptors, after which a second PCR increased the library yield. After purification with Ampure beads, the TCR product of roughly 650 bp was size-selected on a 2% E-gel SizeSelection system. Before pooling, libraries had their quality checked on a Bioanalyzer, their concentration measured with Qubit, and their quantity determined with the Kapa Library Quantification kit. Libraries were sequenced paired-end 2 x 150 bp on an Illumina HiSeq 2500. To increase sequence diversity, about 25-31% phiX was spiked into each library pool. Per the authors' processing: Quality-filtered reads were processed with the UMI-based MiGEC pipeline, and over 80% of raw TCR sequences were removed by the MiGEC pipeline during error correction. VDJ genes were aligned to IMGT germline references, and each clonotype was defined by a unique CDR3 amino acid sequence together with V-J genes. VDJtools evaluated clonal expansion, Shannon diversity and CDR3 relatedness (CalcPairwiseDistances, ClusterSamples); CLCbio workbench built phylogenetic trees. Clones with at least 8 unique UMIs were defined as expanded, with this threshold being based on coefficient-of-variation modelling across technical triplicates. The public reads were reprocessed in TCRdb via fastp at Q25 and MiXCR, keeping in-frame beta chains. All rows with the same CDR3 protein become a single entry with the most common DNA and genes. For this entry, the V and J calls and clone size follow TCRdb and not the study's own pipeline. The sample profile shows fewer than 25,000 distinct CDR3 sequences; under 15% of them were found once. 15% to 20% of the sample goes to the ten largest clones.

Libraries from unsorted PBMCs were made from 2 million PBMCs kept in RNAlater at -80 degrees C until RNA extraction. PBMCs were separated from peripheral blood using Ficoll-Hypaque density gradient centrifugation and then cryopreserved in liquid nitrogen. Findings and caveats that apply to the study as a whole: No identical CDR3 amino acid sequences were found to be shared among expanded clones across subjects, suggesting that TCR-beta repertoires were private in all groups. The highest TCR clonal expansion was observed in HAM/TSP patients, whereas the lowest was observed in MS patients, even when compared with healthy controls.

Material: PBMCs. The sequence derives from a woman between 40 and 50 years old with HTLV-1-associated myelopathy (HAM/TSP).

The DNA sequence is as follows: TGCAGTGCTAGAGAGGGGGGGACATACAATGAGCAGTTCTTC. The resulting protein is CSAREGGTYNEQFF. The receptor chain draws on TRBV20-1 and TRBJ2-1; the D gene is perhaps TRBD2, on 7 matching bases. V and J lose 0 bases and 4 bases, and a span of 10 bases separates them. For CDR1 and CDR2, the germline V gene (reference sequence) lists DFQATT and SNEGSKA. The CDR3, cysteine through phenylalanine, is 14 amino acids long. Just CDR3 DNA is preserved here, 42 bases in frame from base 1.